A single sample gave rise to the 16 T cell receptor beta chains below, sequenced in a study of blood T cell repertoires in COVID-19. Profiling relied on immunoSEQ multiplex PCR, and the TCRdb table lists in-frame clones only, not all of them. The data hold approximately 130,000 clones, with 75% to 90% observed a single time. The sequenced material came from PBMCs or T cells enriched from blood (not recorded which). These receptors were collected from a woman in her fifties or sixties who had recovered from COVID-19.

This clone was recorded once. This sequence joins TRBV4-3 and TRBJ2-1; a weak D match, TRBD2 (7 bases). Per the germline V gene, CDR1 is LGHNA and CDR2 is YSLEER. The length of the CDR3 is 18 residues. Trimming pared 1 base from V and 1 base from J, leaving 17 bases between. The CDR3 DNA reads as TGCGCCAGCAGCCAAGGAGGGGGGGCCACTTGGTCCTACAATGAGCAGTTCTTC. It yields the protein CASSQGGGATWSYNEQFF.

The V and J genes are TRBV29-1 and TRBJ2-7; 10 bases are a match to TRBD1. This CDR3 comprises 16 residues. Germline CDR1 is SQVTM and CDR2 is ANQGSEA. J gave up 1 base and V 2 bases, and 8 bases lay outside the gene matches. CDR3 nucleotide sequence: TGCAGCGTTGAATCACCGGGACAGGGGTCATCCTACGAGCAGTACTTC. Translated: CSVESPGQGSSYEQYF.

The chain recombines TRBV6-2 or TRBV6-3 with TRBJ2-3; the D gene is possibly TRBD2 (5 bases). Trimming left V 2 bases short and J 2 bases short, with 8 bases between. This CDR3 region has 14 residues. Germline CDR1 MNHEY, CDR2 SVGEGT. The CDR3 loop is CASSYQLATDTQYF. CDR3 DNA sequence: TGTGCCAGCAGTTACCAGCTAGCCACAGATACGCAGTATTTT.

This clone was counted once. This chain links TRBV27 with TRBJ1-1, with D unclear. This CDR3 is built from 14 residues. V lost 6 bases to trimming and J lost 4 bases, with 15 bases between them. CDR1 is MNHEY, CDR2 SMNVEV, per germline (reference sequence). The CDR3 bases are TGTGCCAGCAGCACCCCTTTATCCGGCACTGAAGCTTTCTTT. It translates to CASSTPLSGTEAFF.

This clone occurred once. The rearrangement uses TRBV12-3 or TRBV12-4 and TRBJ2-1; the D gene is possibly TRBD2 (5 bases). The CDR3 extends over 12 amino acids. V lost 3 bases to trimming and J lost 13 bases, with 13 bases between them. The CDR3 sequence: CASSFRSRDQFF. Written as DNA, the CDR3 is TGTGCCAGCAGTTTTCGGTCGAGGGATCAGTTCTTC.

The chain joins TRBV7-8 to TRBJ2-7, with a possible D match to TRBD1 (5 bases). This CDR3 is 15 amino acids long. The germline V and J ends were trimmed by 5 bases and 0 bases, with 14 bases remaining between them. Per the germline V gene, CDR1 is SGHVS and CDR2 is FQNEAQ. The CDR3 coding sequence is TGTGCCAGCAGCGCACCAGGGTCCCGCTCCTACGAGCAGTACTTC. Protein: CASSAPGSRSYEQYF.

CDR3: CASTPWGLGEQFF. CDR3 nucleotides: TGTGCCAGCACCCCGTGGGGCTTGGGTGAGCAGTTCTTC. The V gene is TRBV11-2, the J gene TRBJ2-1; possibly TRBD1 for D (5 bases). The germline gives CDR1 SGHAT, CDR2 FQNNGV. Trimming stripped 7 bases from V and 9 bases from J, with 16 bases between. The CDR3 length is 13 residues.

This clone was seen only a few times. One end of the junction varies from germline; a read error may be responsible. V usage is TRBV6-1 and J usage is TRBJ2-7; 8 bases map to TRBD2. The length of the CDR3 is 15 residues. CDR1 is MNHNS, CDR2 SASEGT, per germline. CDR3 in amino acids: CASREAGALTYEQYF. CDR3 DNA sequence: TGTGCCAGCAGGGAAGCGGGGGCCCTTACCTACGAGCAGTACTTC.

The chain employs TRBV10-3 and TRBJ2-3; D is unresolved. Trimming left V 0 bases short and J 9 bases short, with 7 bases between. The CDR3 extends over 12 amino acids. From germline, CDR1 is ENHRY and CDR2 SYGVKD. The CDR3 sequence: CAISESPATQYF. CDR3 bases: TGTGCCATCAGTGAGTCCCCCGCGACGCAGTATTTT.

V and J are TRBV3-1 (or the pseudogene TRBV3-2) and TRBJ2-5; perhaps TRBD1 as D (5 bases). V was pared by 4 bases and J by 1 base, with 13 bases between. This CDR3 comprises 15 residues. Looked up from germline, CDR1 is LGHDT and CDR2 is YNNKEL (reference sequence). The CDR3 coding sequence is TGTGCCAGCAGCCGCAAGGGGCGATTCCAAGAGACCCAGTACTTC. Translating gives CASSRKGRFQETQYF.

The chain carries TRBV13 and TRBJ1-1, with 8 bases identical to TRBD1. Germline CDR1 PRHDT, CDR2 FYEKMQ (reference sequence). CDR3 size: 15 residues. J gave up 0 bases and V 3 bases, and 3 bases lay outside the gene matches. The CDR3 region has the DNA TGTGCCAGCAGCTTCAGGGGGCAGGTGAACACTGAAGCTTTCTTT. Translated: CASSFRGQVNTEAFF.

The chain uses TRBV5-4 and TRBJ2-2; D gene uncertain. This CDR3 has 14 residues. Between the trimmed V and J ends, which lost 10 bases and 2 bases, there was a span of 15 bases. Per the germline V gene, CDR1 is SGHNT and CDR2 is YYREEE (reference sequence). As DNA, the CDR3 is TGTGCCGGGCTTGAACCGGTTAACACCGGGGAGCTGTTTTTT. This codes for CAGLEPVNTGELFF.

The V and J genes are TRBV9 and TRBJ1-6, with D possibly matching TRBD1 (5 bases). The CDR3 is 14 residues long. V was shortened by 1 base and J by 9 bases, with 11 bases between the two germline ends. Per germline, CDR1 SGDLS and CDR2 YYNGEE. The CDR3 bases are TGTGCCAGCAGCGTACTGGGCCAGGGTTCACCCCTCCACTTT. Translation: CASSVLGQGSPLHF.

This chain links TRBV3-1 (or the pseudogene TRBV3-2) with TRBJ2-1; 8 nucleotides match TRBD1. CDR3 length: 16 residues. Trimming took 0 bases from V and 2 from J; bases not matched to a gene: 3. Germline assignment: CDR1 LGHDT and CDR2 YNNKEL (reference sequence). The CDR3 DNA sequence: TGTGCCAGCAGCCAAGATGTGACAGGGGCCTACAATGAGCAGTTCTTC. It is translated as CASSQDVTGAYNEQFF.

V usage is TRBV5-5 and J usage is TRBJ2-1; possibly TRBD2 for D (6 bases). CDR3 size: 15 residues. The V gene's germline CDR1 is SGHKS and CDR2 YYEKEE (reference sequence). Trimming stripped 4 bases from V and 6 bases from J, with 17 bases between. CDR3 sequence (DNA): TGTGCCAGCAGCCCAGGGACTCAACCTTCCAATGAGCAGTTCTTC. Translation: CASSPGTQPSNEQFF.

This clone was picked up a small number of times. The genes are TRBV7-6 and TRBJ2-7; D gene uncertain. Trimming cost V 0 bases and J 0 bases, with 9 bases left between them. The germline gives CDR1 SGHVS, CDR2 FNYEAQ. This CDR3 contains 15 residues. CDR3 in amino acids: CASSLAPGNSYEQYF. The CDR3 DNA follows: TGTGCCAGCAGCTTAGCGCCGGGTAACTCCTACGAGCAGTACTTC.